These 15 T cell receptor beta chains were all obtained from the same sample, sequenced in a study of shared clonotypes between healthy human individuals. Sequencing was performed with immunoSEQ multiplex PCR; in TCRdb, only in-frame clones are kept and a portion is missing. This table holds approximately 480,000 clones, about 80% found once. The sequenced material came from PBMCs. These receptor sequences come from a woman in her thirties or forties in good health. Some clones in this sample may be carry-over from other donors' samples.

This rearrangement joins TRBV5-8 to TRBJ1-5; D remains ambiguous. CDR3 size: 11 residues. The germline V gene encodes CDR1 SGHTS and CDR2 YDEGEE. V was trimmed by 6 bases and J by 9 bases, leaving 10 bases between them. The DNA of the CDR3 is TGTGCCAGCACCCACCTTGGGCCCCAGCATTTT. It specifies CASTHLGPQHF.

The J gene is TRBJ2-7, the V gene TRBV28, with TRBD1 identical over 9 bases. The CDR3 sequence is 14 residues long. Germline V gene sequence: CDR1 MDHEN, CDR2 SYDVKM. V shed 6 bases and J 4 bases; nucleotides not matched to a gene: 7. In DNA, the CDR3 is TGTGCCAGCAGGGCGCCGGGACAGGGATACGAGCAGTACTTC. It encodes CASRAPGQGYEQYF. Together with reference TRBV28 and TRBJ2-7, the CDR3 gives the full variable domain: DVKVTQSSRYLVKRTGEKVFLECVQDMDHENMFWYRQDPGLGLRLIYFSYDVKMKEKGDIPEGYSVSREKKERFSLILESASTNQTSMYLCASRAPGQGYEQYFGPGTRLTVT.

This clone was seen a handful of times. The chain uses TRBV4-2 and TRBJ1-1; D is possibly TRBD1 (6 bases). Trimming took off 1 base at V and 6 bases at J, with 15 bases between the two ends. The CDR3 is 15 amino acids. Germline V gene lookup returns CDR1 LGHNA and CDR2 YNFKEQ. The CDR3 loop is CASSQAAGAAAEAFF. The CDR3 nucleotides read TGTGCCAGCAGCCAAGCCGCAGGGGCGGCAGCTGAAGCTTTCTTT.

The rearrangement uses TRBV2 and TRBJ1-2; maybe TRBD1 (6 bases). The V gene lost 11 bases and the J gene lost 1 base, with 17 bases spanning the gap. The germline V gene has CDR1 SNHLY and CDR2 FYNNEI. The CDR3 is 14 amino acids. CDR3 region: CAREVDSNNYGYTF. As DNA, the CDR3 is TGTGCCCGGGAGGTGGACAGCAATAACTATGGCTACACCTTC.

The rearrangement joins TRBV19 to TRBJ2-3; 8 positions match TRBD2. CDR1 and CDR2 from the germline V gene are LNHDA and SQIVND (reference sequence). The J segment lost 1 base and the V segment lost 3 bases, leaving 6 bases of the junction unmatched. This CDR3 has 16 amino acids. The CDR3: CASSIGAGDGTDTQYF. The CDR3 DNA is TGTGCCAGTAGTATTGGAGCGGGAGACGGCACAGATACGCAGTATTTT.

The chain uses TRBV19 and TRBJ2-1; 9 bases are shared with TRBD2. V shed 5 bases, J shed 15 bases, and the junction held 17 bases outside the gene matches. Germline V gene data show CDR1 as LNHDA and CDR2 as SQIVND (reference sequence). CDR3 length: 15 amino acids. The CDR3 loop reads CASSPAILTAGGLFF. Written as DNA, the CDR3 is TGTGCCAGTAGTCCAGCCATACTTACAGCGGGAGGATTGTTCTTC.

The chain combines TRBV4-3 with TRBJ2-7; D might be TRBD1 (6 bases). This CDR3 comprises 15 residues. V lost 0 bases and J lost 2, with 11 bases in between. The germline CDR1 and CDR2 sequences are LGHNA and YSLEER. The CDR3 DNA reads as TGCGCCAGCAGCCAAGAACACAGGGCCCCCTACGAGCAGTACTTC. Translated, it gives CASSQEHRAPYEQYF.

This chain connects TRBV6-5 to TRBJ2-3; D remains ambiguous. This CDR3 spans 14 amino acids. The germline CDR1 and CDR2 sequences are MNHEY and SVGAGI. V was clipped by 4 bases and J by 5 bases, with 13 bases between them. CDR3 in amino acids: CASSSSPLRDTQYF. The CDR3 DNA reads TGTGCCAGCAGTTCCTCACCCCTGCGAGATACGCAGTATTTT.

This CDR3 reads CASSTSHRAGNQPQHF. The CDR3, as DNA: TGTGCCAGTAGTACGTCACACAGGGCTGGCAATCAGCCCCAGCATTTT. The chain has TRBV19 and TRBJ1-5, with a tentative D call TRBD1 (6 bases). Germline-derived CDR1 and CDR2 are LNHDA and SQIVND (reference sequence). This CDR3 is 16 amino acids long. The V and J ends lost 4 bases and 2 bases respectively, with 15 bases between them.

The V gene is TRBV11-2, the J gene TRBJ2-7, with a weak D call TRBD2 (5 bases). This CDR3 spans 11 amino acids. Germline CDR1 SGHAT, CDR2 FQNNGV. Between the trimmed V and J ends, which lost 1 base and 7 bases, there was a span of 5 bases. In DNA, the CDR3 is TGTGCCAGCAGCTTAGGGGAGGAGCAGTACTTC. Translated, it gives CASSLGEEQYF.

This clone was recorded many times. Distinct nucleotide sequences in the sample also encode this CDR3. The chain combines TRBV25-1 with TRBJ2-3; D not certain. Germline loops: CDR1 MGHDK, CDR2 SYGVNS. This CDR3 comprises 11 residues. V lost 7 bases to trimming and J lost 7 bases, with 9 bases between them. CDR3: CASTQSHTQYF. The CDR3 DNA reads TGTGCCAGCACGCAGTCACATACGCAGTATTTT.

The J gene is TRBJ2-2, the V gene TRBV29-1; D is perhaps TRBD1 (6 bases). Germline V CDR1 and CDR2: SQVTM, ANQGSEA. V dropped 6 bases and J dropped 7 bases, with 15 bases sitting between them. This CDR3 has 13 residues. In DNA, the CDR3 is TGCAGCGTACAGGGTTTGGAACACGGGGAGCTGTTTTTT. It translates to CSVQGLEHGELFF.

This clone was detected once. The chain couples TRBV19 to TRBJ2-7; weak D call: TRBD1 (6 bases). The CDR3 runs to 15 residues. V was cut by 5 bases and J by 0 bases, with 14 bases left in between. The germline CDR1 and CDR2 sequences are LNHDA and SQIVND (reference sequence). The CDR3 nucleotides are TGTGCCAGTAGTGAATCCCGGGACAACTCCTACGAGCAGTACTTC. It is translated as CASSESRDNSYEQYF. Supplemented by reference TRBV19 and TRBJ2-7, the full variable domain reads DGGITQSPKYLFRKEGQNVTLSCEQNLNHDAMYWYRQDPGQGLRLIYYSQIVNDFQKGDIAEGYSVSREKKESFPLTVTSAQKNPTAFYLCASSESRDNSYEQYFGPGTRLTVT.

As to this clone: The junction departs from the called germline gene at one end, perhaps through a read error. The sample carries other DNA sequences with the same CDR3. The rearrangement links TRBV15 to TRBJ1-1; 8 bases are a match to TRBD1. The CDR3 length is 15 residues. Germline V gives CDR1 LNHNV, CDR2 YYDKDF (reference sequence). CDR3 bases: TGTGCCACCAGCAGGACAGGGGCTATGAACACTGAGGCTTTCTTT. The encoded protein is CATSRTGAMNTEAFF. The full variable domain, in which reference TRBV15 and TRBJ1-1 provide the parts outside the CDR3, is DAMVIQNPRYQVTQFGKPVTLSCSQTLNHNVMYWYQQKSSQAPKLLFHYYDKDFNNEADTPDNFQSRRPNTSFCFLDIRSPGLGDTAMYLCATSRTGAMNTEAFFGQGTRLTVV.

The chain links TRBV5-1 to TRBJ2-2; D not certain. The CDR3 is 14 residues long. The V gene lost 0 bases and the J gene lost 7 bases, with 10 bases spanning the gap. In germline, CDR1 is SGHRS, CDR2 YFSETQ. CDR3 in amino acids: CASSLGGSGGELFF. In nucleotides, the CDR3 is TGCGCCAGCAGCTTGGGGGGTTCTGGCGGGGAGCTGTTTTTT. The full variable domain, with the rest looked up from reference TRBV5-1 and TRBJ2-2, is KAGVTQTPRYLIKTRGQQVTLSCSPISGHRSVSWYQQTPGQGLQFLFEYFSETQRNKGNFPGRFSGRQFSNSRSEMNVSTLELGDSALYLCASSLGGSGGELFFGEGSRLTVL.